This section outlines one TCR beta chain sequence together with its context. The sample belongs to a study of T cell changes during pregnancy in multiple sclerosis. Repertoires were generated with immunoSEQ multiplex PCR, while TCRdb's copy carries only in-frame clones and drops some. The sample shows 90,000 to 95,000 clones, 90% to 95% of them seen only once. The J segment lost 0 bases and the V segment lost 5 bases, leaving 10 bases of the junction unmatched. Germline V gives CDR1 LNHNV, CDR2 YYDKDF (reference sequence). This CDR3 region has 16 residues. The sequencing used peripheral blood, collected in the third trimester of pregnancy. The chain couples TRBV15 to TRBJ2-7; 7 bases map to TRBD1. This receptor was obtained from a female donor with multiple sclerosis, enrolled in a pregnancy study. CDR3 amino acids: CATSGSTGRSSYEQYF. CDR3 in DNA: TGTGCCACCAGCGGTTCGACAGGGCGAAGCTCCTACGAGCAGTACTTC.